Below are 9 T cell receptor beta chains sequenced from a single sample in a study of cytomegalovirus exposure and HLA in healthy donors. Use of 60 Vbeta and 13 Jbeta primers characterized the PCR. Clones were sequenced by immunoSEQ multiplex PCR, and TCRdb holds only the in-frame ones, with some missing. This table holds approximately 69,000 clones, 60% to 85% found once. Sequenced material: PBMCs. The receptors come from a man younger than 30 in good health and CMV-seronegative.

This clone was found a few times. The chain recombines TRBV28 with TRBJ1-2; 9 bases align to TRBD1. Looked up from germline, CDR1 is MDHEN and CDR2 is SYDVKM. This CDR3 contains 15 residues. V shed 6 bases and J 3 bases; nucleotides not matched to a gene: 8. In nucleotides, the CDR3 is TGTGCCAGCAGCCCGGGACAGGGAGGCCACTATGGCTACACCTTC. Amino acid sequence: CASSPGQGGHYGYTF.

The CDR3 nucleotides are TGTGCCAGCAACACCCGTCGAGCGGGGGTCGAGCAGTACTTC. Amino acid sequence: CASNTRRAGVEQYF. This chain links TRBV21-1 with TRBJ2-7; TRBD2 reflects the table's D call only, with no check against the DNA. TRBV21-1 is a pseudogene locus. This CDR3 is built from 14 residues.

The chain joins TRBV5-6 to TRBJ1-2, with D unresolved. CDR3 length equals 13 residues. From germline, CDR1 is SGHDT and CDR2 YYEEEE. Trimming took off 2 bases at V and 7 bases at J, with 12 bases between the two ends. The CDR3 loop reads CASSFQAHGGYTF. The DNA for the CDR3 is TGTGCCAGCAGCTTTCAGGCCCACGGTGGCTACACCTTC.

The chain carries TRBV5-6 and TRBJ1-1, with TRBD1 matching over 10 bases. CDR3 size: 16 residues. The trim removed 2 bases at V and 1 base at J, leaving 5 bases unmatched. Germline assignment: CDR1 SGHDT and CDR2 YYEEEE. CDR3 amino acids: CASSFGTGAANTEAFF. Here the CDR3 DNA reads TGTGCCAGCAGCTTCGGGACAGGGGCCGCGAACACTGAAGCTTTCTTT.

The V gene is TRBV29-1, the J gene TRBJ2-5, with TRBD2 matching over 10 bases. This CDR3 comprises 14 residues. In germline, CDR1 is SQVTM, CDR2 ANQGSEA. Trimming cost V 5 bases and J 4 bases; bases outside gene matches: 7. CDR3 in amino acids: CSVSSGGYGETQYF. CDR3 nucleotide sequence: TGCAGCGTTAGTAGCGGGGGGTACGGAGAGACCCAGTACTTC.

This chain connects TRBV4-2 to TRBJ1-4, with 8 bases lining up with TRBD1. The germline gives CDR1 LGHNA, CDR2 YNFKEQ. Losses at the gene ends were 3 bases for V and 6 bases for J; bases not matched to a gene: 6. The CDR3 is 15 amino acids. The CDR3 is CASSQPGQVYEKLFF. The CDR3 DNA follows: TGTGCCAGCAGCCAGCCGGGACAGGTATATGAAAAACTGTTTTTT.

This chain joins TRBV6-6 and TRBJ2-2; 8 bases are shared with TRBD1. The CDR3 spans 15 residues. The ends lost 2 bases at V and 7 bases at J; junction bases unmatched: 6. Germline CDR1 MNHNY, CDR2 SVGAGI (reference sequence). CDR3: CASSYRGQGDGELFF. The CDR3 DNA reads TGTGCCAGCAGTTACAGAGGACAGGGAGACGGGGAGCTGTTTTTT.

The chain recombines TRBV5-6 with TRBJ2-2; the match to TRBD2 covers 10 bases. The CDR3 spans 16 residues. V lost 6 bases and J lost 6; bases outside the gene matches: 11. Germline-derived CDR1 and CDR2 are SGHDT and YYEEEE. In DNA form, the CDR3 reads TGTGCCAGCACCCGCGGGCTAGCGGGGGAATCCGGGGAGCTGTTTTTT. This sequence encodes CASTRGLAGESGELFF.

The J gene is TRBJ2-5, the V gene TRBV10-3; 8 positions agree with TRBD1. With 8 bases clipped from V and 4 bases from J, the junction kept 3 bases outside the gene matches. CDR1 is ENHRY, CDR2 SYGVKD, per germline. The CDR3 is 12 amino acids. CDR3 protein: CAIGQGAETQYF. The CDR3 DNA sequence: TGTGCCATCGGTCAGGGGGCAGAGACCCAGTACTTC.